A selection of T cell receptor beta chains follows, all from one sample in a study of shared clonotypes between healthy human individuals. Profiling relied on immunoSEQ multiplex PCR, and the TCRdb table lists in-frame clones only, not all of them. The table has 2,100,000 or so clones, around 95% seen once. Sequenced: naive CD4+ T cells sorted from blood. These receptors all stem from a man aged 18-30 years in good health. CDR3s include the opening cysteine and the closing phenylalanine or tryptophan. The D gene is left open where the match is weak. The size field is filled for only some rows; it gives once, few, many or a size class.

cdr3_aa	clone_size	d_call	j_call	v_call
CAWDRHQETQYF	-	-	TRBJ2-5	TRBV30
CASSSTGPDTQYF	-	TRBD1	TRBJ2-3	TRBV5-1
CASSRLTRNTGELFF	-	-	TRBJ2-2	TRBV28
CASSPTSGNYNEQFF	-	TRBD2	TRBJ2-1	TRBV5-1
CASRARDLEQYF	-	-	TRBJ2-7	TRBV2
CASSETRGTGELFF	few	-	TRBJ2-2	TRBV2
CASSPGRQETQYF	-	-	TRBJ2-5	TRBV5-1
CASSQGEGLETQYF	-	TRBD2	TRBJ2-5	TRBV4-3
CASKMSGGTDTQYF	-	TRBD2	TRBJ2-3	TRBV5-1
CASSLSGGLYEQYF	-	-	TRBJ2-7	TRBV7-9
CASSRDRGQGKSNQPQHF	-	TRBD1	TRBJ1-5	TRBV28
CASSSGSLGEETQYF	once	-	TRBJ2-5	TRBV6-5
CASSELLTSYEQYF	-	-	TRBJ2-7	TRBV6-1
CASSPDRARNSPLHF	-	TRBD1	TRBJ1-6	TRBV6-1
CAIRWGENTEAFF	-	-	TRBJ1-1	TRBV10-3
CASSLAVGVEAFF	-	-	TRBJ1-1	TRBV5-1
CASSPTPYEQYF	-	-	TRBJ2-7	TRBV2
CAWSPGLDSYEQYF	-	-	TRBJ2-7	TRBV30
CASSEQAPNTGELFF	-	-	TRBJ2-2	TRBV6-1
CASSFGTSLYEQYF	-	TRBD2	TRBJ2-7	TRBV7-9
CASSSQDRSGSGANVLTF	-	TRBD1	TRBJ2-6	TRBV19
CASSNGDRPPYEQYF	-	-	TRBJ2-7	TRBV11-2
CASSWRRQGRTEAFF	-	TRBD1	TRBJ1-1	TRBV11-3
CATGTRNQPQHF	-	-	TRBJ1-5	TRBV18
CASSPGLASGELFF	-	TRBD2	TRBJ2-2	TRBV18
CASSWDTGVGNSPLHF	few	-	TRBJ1-6	TRBV6-6
CASSPFLANQETQYF	-	-	TRBJ2-5	TRBV5-1
CASSQGTGNTGELFF	-	TRBD1	TRBJ2-2	TRBV18
CASSLAGAIGYGYTF	-	-	TRBJ1-2	TRBV13
CASSVWDSSYEQYF	-	TRBD1	TRBJ2-7	TRBV7-2
CAIREGTSAYEQYF	-	-	TRBJ2-7	TRBV10-3
CATTFGVNTEAFF	-	-	TRBJ1-1	TRBV19
CASSLSDRGQTSYTF	-	TRBD1	TRBJ1-2	TRBV5-4
CASSLGGGRNEKLFF	-	-	TRBJ1-4	TRBV7-9
CASSLEAAYGYTF	-	-	TRBJ1-2	TRBV5-1
CASSDAGAGRSPLHF	-	-	TRBJ1-6	TRBV6-1
CASSFMAGGHTGELFF	-	TRBD2	TRBJ2-2	TRBV5-6
CASRVTTLNTGELFF	-	-	TRBJ2-2	TRBV2
CASSPDGSSYNEQFF	-	-	TRBJ2-1	TRBV5-8
CASSLEGNTEAFF	few	-	TRBJ1-1	TRBV7-2
CASYRETARSGYTF	-	-	TRBJ1-2	TRBV6-4
CASSSDRNNYGYTF	-	-	TRBJ1-2	TRBV6-1
CASSWGRGYTF	-	-	TRBJ1-2	TRBV5-6
CASSPRQGARYEQYF	-	TRBD1	TRBJ2-7	TRBV18
CASMGHLYEQYF	few	-	TRBJ2-7	TRBV25-1
CASSFLGTEYNEQFF	-	TRBD1	TRBJ2-1	TRBV7-2
CASSQGLTGEETQYF	-	TRBD1	TRBJ2-5	TRBV4-1
CASSLGLEKDKEQYF	once	TRBD2	TRBJ2-7	TRBV5-1
CASSSDRGQYNEQFF	-	TRBD1	TRBJ2-1	TRBV7-2
CASSNRVIQETQYF	once	-	TRBJ2-5	TRBV4-1
CASLNLGQGATGELFF	-	TRBD1	TRBJ2-2	TRBV19
CASSHRGDEQYF	-	-	TRBJ2-7	TRBV14
CASSEGGSGAGQPQHF	-	-	TRBJ1-5	TRBV18
CSVEESVTEQYF	once	-	TRBJ2-7	TRBV29-1
CASSYGAVGYTF	-	-	TRBJ1-2	TRBV6-6
CAISPGRSGTEAFF	-	-	TRBJ1-1	TRBV10-3